The source of this TCR beta chain is a study of control samples from healthy donors and cancer patients. Profiling relied on immunoSEQ multiplex PCR, and the TCRdb table lists in-frame clones only, not all of them. In the table there are some 57,000 clones, 85% to 95% of which are singletons. This CDR3 spans 20 amino acids. Looked up from germline, CDR1 is LNHNV and CDR2 is YYDKDF (reference sequence). V lost 0 bases and J lost 12; bases outside the gene matches: 21. The gene calls are TRBV15 and TRBJ2-1, with 12 bases identical to TRBD2. The sequencing sample was made of blood. The clonotype comes from a man aged 30 to 39 in good health. This CDR3 is CATSRDGGGIRLAGDGAQFF. The DNA of the CDR3 is TGTGCCACCAGCAGAGATGGAGGGGGGATCCGACTAGCGGGAGATGGTGCGCAGTTCTTC. Full variable domain (outside the CDR3, taken from reference TRBV15 and TRBJ2-1): DAMVIQNPRYQVTQFGKPVTLSCSQTLNHNVMYWYQQKSSQAPKLLFHYYDKDFNNEADTPDNFQSRRPNTSFCFLDIRSPGLGDTAMYLCATSRDGGGIRLAGDGAQFFGPGTRLTVL.